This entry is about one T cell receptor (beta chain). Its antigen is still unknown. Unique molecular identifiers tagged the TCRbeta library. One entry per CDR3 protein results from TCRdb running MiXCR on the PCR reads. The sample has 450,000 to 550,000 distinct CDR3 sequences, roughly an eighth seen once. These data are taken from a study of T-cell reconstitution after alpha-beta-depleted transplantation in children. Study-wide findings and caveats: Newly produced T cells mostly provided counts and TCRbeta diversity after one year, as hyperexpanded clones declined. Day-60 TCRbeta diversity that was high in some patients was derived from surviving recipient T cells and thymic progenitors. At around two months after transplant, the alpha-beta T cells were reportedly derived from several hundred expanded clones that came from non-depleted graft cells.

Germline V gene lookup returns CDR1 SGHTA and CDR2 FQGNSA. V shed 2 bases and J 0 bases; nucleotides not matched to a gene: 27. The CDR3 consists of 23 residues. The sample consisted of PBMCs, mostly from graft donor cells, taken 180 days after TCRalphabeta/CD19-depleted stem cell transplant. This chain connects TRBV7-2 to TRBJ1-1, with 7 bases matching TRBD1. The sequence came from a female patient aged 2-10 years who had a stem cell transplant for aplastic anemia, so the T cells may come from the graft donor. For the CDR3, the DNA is TGTGCCAGCAGCTTATTGCTTGACAGGGCTGAACTGATCTATGGGCTGATGAACACTGAAGCTTTCTTT. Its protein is CASSLLLDRAELIYGLMNTEAFF.